The next 31 T cell receptor beta chains were all read from a single sample in a study of regulatory T cells in long-lasting Graves disease (dated by TCRdb to about 2021). The time point label here, explained by the study, means: newly diagnosed GD, antithyroid drugs for less than 3 months. RNA was extracted from PBMCs in TRIzol for both TCR sequencing and RNA sequencing. The library was produced with multiplex PCR. The run used an Illumina HiSeq 4000. iRepertoire HTBI primers and Arm-PCR amplification of CDR3 regions were used to construct TCR beta libraries. TCRdb reprocessed the public reads (quality trimming at Q25 with fastp, clone calling with MiXCR) and kept in-frame beta chains. Rows with one shared CDR3 protein collapse into an entry with the most common genes and DNA. This sample holds 450,000 to 500,000 distinct CDR3 sequences; around 16% were observed only once. The top ten clones comprise more than 9% of the sample.

A further study also used this sample, focusing on T cells in Graves' hyperthyroidism and ophthalmopathy.

Here the sequenced sample was peripheral blood mononuclear cells (PBMCs), taken at new diagnosis, from a patient treated with antithyroid drugs. The receptors shown here come from a man aged 35 to 55 with Graves disease. Donor details come from another sample of the same person, matched by shared clones.

The gene calls are TRBV28 and TRBJ2-7, with 9 bases identical to TRBD1. Germline CDR1 MDHEN, CDR2 SYDVKM. The length of the CDR3 is 15 residues. V dropped 3 bases and J dropped 5; count of bases not matched to a gene: 8. CDR3 DNA: TGTGCCAGCAGTTTCCCGACAGGGGGTGGCAACGAGCAGTACTTC. This codes for CASSFPTGGGNEQYF.

This clonotype was seen ten or more times. The V gene is TRBV12-3 or TRBV12-4, the J gene TRBJ1-5; D unclear. Trimming stripped 1 base from V and 5 bases from J, with 3 bases between. The CDR3 covers 12 residues. The CDR3 coding sequence is TGTGCCAGCAGTTTAGGTTATCAGCCCCAGCATTTT. The encoded protein is CASSLGYQPQHF.

This clonotype was counted a few times. This rearrangement joins TRBV12-5 to TRBJ2-4, with TRBD2 matching over 7 bases. The trim removed 6 bases at V and 2 bases at J, leaving 10 bases unmatched. The CDR3 length is 16 residues. Looked up from germline, CDR1 is LGHNT and CDR2 is FRNRAP. CDR3 sequence (DNA): TGTGCTAGTGGCTCCAGGGTAGCGGGTTCCAAAAACATTCAGTACTTC. Translating gives CASGSRVAGSKNIQYF.

To note about this clonotype: Possible read error: a much larger clone is one base away. V usage is TRBV28 and J usage is TRBJ2-3; a weak D match, TRBD2 (5 bases). The V and J ends lost 3 bases and 4 bases respectively, with 14 bases between them. CDR1 is MDHEN and CDR2 is SYDVKM in the germline V gene. This CDR3 spans 15 amino acids. This CDR3 reads CASSFEDGESDTQYF. The DNA of the CDR3 is TGTGCCAGCAGTTTTGAAGACGGGGAGTCAGATACGCAGTATTTT.

This clonotype was detected only a few times. The gene calls are TRBV12-3 or TRBV12-4 and TRBJ1-2; D gene uncertain. The CDR3 sequence is 14 residues long. Between the trimmed V and J ends, which lost 5 bases and 6 bases, there was a span of 16 bases. The CDR3 nucleotides read TGTGCCAGCAGTCCCCGGACGGTGGCGGATGGCTACACCTTC. Translating gives CASSPRTVADGYTF.

This clonotype showed up many times. This rearrangement joins TRBV5-1 to TRBJ1-1, with 7 bases matching TRBD1. The V gene's germline CDR1 is SGHRS and CDR2 YFSETQ. Trimming cost V 3 bases and J 7 bases; bases outside gene matches: 6. The CDR3 runs 13 residues. The CDR3 nucleotides read TGCGCCAGCAGCTGGGACAGCTCGTTTGAAGCTTTCTTT. This translates into CASSWDSSFEAFF.

The J gene is TRBJ2-7, the V gene TRBV27; 7 nucleotides match TRBD1. The CDR3 covers 15 residues. Per germline, CDR1 MNHEY and CDR2 SMNVEV (reference sequence). J lost 2 bases, V lost 4 bases, and 8 bases had no gene match. The CDR3 DNA reads as TGTGCCAGCAGTTCACAGACAGGGTATGCCTACGAGCAGTACTTC. This codes for CASSSQTGYAYEQYF.

This chain links TRBV10-3 with TRBJ1-5, with 10 bases identical to TRBD1. Germline CDR1 ENHRY, CDR2 SYGVKD. The CDR3 is made up of 15 amino acids. V lost 5 bases to trimming and J lost 5 bases; unmatched junction nucleotides: 6. The DNA of the CDR3 is TGTGCCATCAGTATTTCCGGGACAGGGGATCAGCCCCAGCATTTT. This sequence encodes CAISISGTGDQPQHF.

This clonotype has just a few counts. The chain joins TRBV10-3 to TRBJ2-7; D is uncertain. The CDR3 runs 12 residues. The germline gives CDR1 ENHRY, CDR2 SYGVKD. Trimming pared 11 bases from V and 5 bases from J, leaving 16 bases between. DNA of the CDR3: TGTGCCTGTGGGCGCGAGTTGGACGAGCAGTACTTC. Amino acids: CACGRELDEQYF.

This chain joins TRBV4-2 and TRBJ2-4; TRBD2 matches at 11 bases. Germline CDR1 reads LGHNA; CDR2 reads YNFKEQ. The CDR3 has 15 residues. With V trimmed by 1 base and J by 6 bases, 2 bases remained unmatched. This chain's CDR3 is CASSQGLAGLNIQYF. As DNA, the CDR3 is TGTGCCAGCAGCCAAGGACTAGCGGGACTAAACATTCAGTACTTC.

The J gene is TRBJ1-2, the V gene TRBV19; possibly TRBD1 for D (5 bases). The CDR3 covers 15 residues. Germline V gene data show CDR1 as LNHDA and CDR2 as SQIVND (reference sequence). V was trimmed by 3 bases and J by 0 bases, leaving 11 bases between them. CDR3: CASSIRQTTNYGYTF. The CDR3 DNA follows: TGTGCCAGTAGTATCCGACAGACAACTAACTATGGCTACACCTTC.

There are many counts of this clonotype. The gene calls are TRBV28 and TRBJ1-1; a possible D gene is TRBD1 (6 bases). The CDR3 length is 14 residues. V lost 5 bases and J lost 1, with 11 bases in between. Germline-derived CDR1 and CDR2 are MDHEN and SYDVKM. The CDR3 region has the DNA TGTGCCAGCAGTCTAGCACAGGGGAACACTGAAGCTTTCTTT. It encodes CASSLAQGNTEAFF.

This clonotype was detected ten times or more. The J gene is TRBJ2-1, the V gene TRBV10-3; D is tentatively TRBD1 or TRBD2 (6 bases each). V lost 3 bases, J lost 0 bases, and 12 bases lay in between. Germline values: CDR1 ENHRY, CDR2 SYGVKD. CDR3 length: 16 amino acids. The CDR3: CAISEGGRLSYNEQFF. The CDR3, as DNA: TGTGCCATCAGTGAAGGGGGGCGGCTCTCCTACAATGAGCAGTTCTTC.

This clonotype has a handful of counts. The genes are TRBV5-1 and TRBJ1-1, with D possibly being TRBD1 (6 bases). The CDR3 is 15 amino acids. In germline, CDR1 is SGHRS, CDR2 YFSETQ. Trimming left V 0 bases short and J 0 bases short, with 9 bases between. CDR3 in amino acids: CASSLGDKVNTEAFF. Here the CDR3 DNA reads TGCGCCAGCAGCTTGGGGGACAAAGTGAACACTGAAGCTTTCTTT.

The V and J genes are TRBV12-3 or TRBV12-4 and TRBJ2-1; D may be TRBD1 (7 bases). Trimming took 5 bases from V and 3 from J, leaving 14 bases between them. The CDR3 totals 15 residues. The CDR3 loop is CASSGGDSYYNEQFF. CDR3 nucleotides: TGTGCCAGCAGTGGCGGGGACAGCTACTACAATGAGCAGTTCTTC.

DNA for the CDR3: TGCAGTGCTAGATTCGGGAATCATGAGCAGTTCTTC. Protein product: CSARFGNHEQFF. The chain uses TRBV20-1 and TRBJ2-1, with D perhaps TRBD2 (5 bases). The CDR3 is 12 residues long. Germline assignment: CDR1 DFQATT and CDR2 SNEGSKA (reference sequence). Between the trimmed V and J ends, which lost 2 bases and 8 bases, there was a span of 10 bases.

This clonotype has at least ten counts. The chain combines TRBV20-1 with TRBJ2-5; TRBD1 is a possible D gene (5 bases). V lost 3 bases to trimming and J lost 5 bases, with 13 bases between them. Germline CDR1 reads DFQATT; CDR2 reads SNEGSKA (reference sequence). CDR3 length: 13 amino acids. This CDR3 reads CSASEGAGETQYF. DNA for the CDR3: TGCAGTGCTAGTGAAGGGGCTGGGGAGACCCAGTACTTC.

This clonotype came up many times. This sequence joins TRBV5-1 and TRBJ2-7; the D gene could be TRBD1 or TRBD2 (5 bases each). This CDR3 has 14 amino acids. The germline CDR1 and CDR2 sequences are SGHRS and YFSETQ. V lost 4 bases, J lost 1 base, and 12 bases lay in between. Here the CDR3 DNA reads TGCGCCAGCAGCCGAGGGGACGGATCCTACGAGCAGTACTTC. Encoded protein: CASSRGDGSYEQYF.

This clonotype occurred many times. This chain connects TRBV20-1 to TRBJ2-7; 8 nucleotides align to TRBD1. This CDR3 has 15 amino acids. CDR1 DFQATT and CDR2 SNEGSKA come from the germline V gene (reference sequence). The J segment lost 3 bases and the V segment lost 0 bases, leaving 7 bases of the junction unmatched. Here the CDR3 DNA reads TGCAGTGCTAGAGAGTCTGACAGGGGACTCTACGAGCAGTACTTC. It yields the protein CSARESDRGLYEQYF.

This clonotype occurred once. A read error is possible here, since a much larger clone lies one base away. This chain joins TRBV4-1 and TRBJ2-7; 8 nucleotides align to TRBD2. The CDR3 runs to 17 residues. The germline V gene encodes CDR1 MGHRA and CDR2 YSYEKL. V was pared by 0 bases and J by 2 bases, with 9 bases of the junction left unmatched. CDR3 DNA: TGCGCCAGCAGCCAAGATCGGGAGGGCTACCCTGCCTACGAGCAGTACTTC. This sequence encodes CASSQDREGYPAYEQYF.

This clonotype has a handful of counts. The chain is built from TRBV5-1 and TRBJ1-6; no reliable D call. Germline CDR1 SGHRS, CDR2 YFSETQ. The germline V and J ends were trimmed by 4 bases and 5 bases, with 10 bases remaining between them. This CDR3 is 14 amino acids long. This chain's CDR3 is CASSTDGNNSPLHF. The CDR3, as DNA: TGCGCCAGCAGCACCGACGGTAATAATTCACCCCTCCACTTT.

This sequence joins TRBV27 and TRBJ1-5; 7 bases match TRBD1. The junction had 8 bases not matched to a gene; V was cut back by 5 bases and J by 4 bases. Germline lookup yields CDR1 MNHEY and CDR2 SMNVEV (reference sequence). This CDR3 spans 15 amino acids. In DNA form, the CDR3 reads TGTGCCAGCAGTCCCACAGGGGATTGGAATCAGCCCCAGCATTTT. Protein sequence: CASSPTGDWNQPQHF.

This clonotype was counted only a few times. This chain links TRBV18 with TRBJ2-1, with 9 positions matching TRBD1. This CDR3 spans 15 amino acids. Germline V lookup: CDR1 KGHSH, CDR2 LQKENI. J lost 1 base, V lost 8 bases, and 6 bases had no gene match. This chain's CDR3 is CASRGGTGSYNEQFF. CDR3 nucleotide sequence: TGTGCCAGCCGAGGAGGGACAGGGTCCTACAATGAGCAGTTCTTC. Based on the CDR3 plus reference TRBV18 and TRBJ2-1, the full variable domain is NAGVMQNPRHLVRRRGQEARLRCSPMKGHSHVYWYRQLPEEGLKFMVYLQKENIIDESGMPKERFSAEFPKEGPSILRIQQVVRGDSAAYFCASRGGTGSYNEQFFGPGTRLTVL.

About this clonotype itself: This may come from a read error, since a much larger clone is one base off. The rearrangement joins TRBV20-1 to TRBJ1-2; the D is unclear. The germline V gene encodes CDR1 DFQATT and CDR2 SNEGSKA (reference sequence). This CDR3 has 13 amino acids. Trimming shortened V by 3 bases and J by 4 bases, and 12 bases separated the two germline ends. CDR3 sequence (DNA): TGCAGTGCTAGCACCGGCGATCTCTATGGCTACACCTTC. Its translation: CSASTGDLYGYTF.

This clonotype turned up a few times. The chain is built from TRBV10-1 and TRBJ2-7; 9 positions match TRBD1. V lost 6 bases to trimming and J lost 3 bases; unmatched junction nucleotides: 9. Germline V gene data show CDR1 as WNHNN and CDR2 as SYGVQD (reference sequence). This CDR3 comprises 15 residues. In nucleotides, the CDR3 is TGCGCCAGCAGCCCATCGGGACAGGGTCTCTACGAGCAGTACTTC. Amino acids: CASSPSGQGLYEQYF.

This rearrangement joins TRBV12-5 to TRBJ2-1; 8 nucleotides line up with TRBD2. The CDR3 has 18 amino acids. The trim removed 1 base at V and 4 bases at J, leaving 12 bases unmatched. Germline CDR1 is LGHNT and CDR2 is FRNRAP. In DNA form, the CDR3 reads TGTGCTAGTGGTTTGGGTATAGCGGGATCGGGTTCGTACAATGAGCAGTTCTTC. As protein: CASGLGIAGSGSYNEQFF.

In this sample, this clonotype turned up many times. This chain joins TRBV5-1 and TRBJ2-1, with 9 positions matching TRBD2. CDR3 length: 16 residues. Germline CDR1 and CDR2: SGHRS and YFSETQ. J gave up 0 bases and V 7 bases, and 8 bases lay outside the gene matches. The CDR3 region has the DNA TGCGCCAGCCGCGGCGGGACTAGCCGCTCCTACAATGAGCAGTTCTTC. It specifies CASRGGTSRSYNEQFF.

This clonotype was seen repeatedly, ten times or more. The chain combines TRBV24-1 with TRBJ2-1; D may correspond to TRBD1 or TRBD2 (6 bases each). CDR3 size: 14 residues. Germline-derived CDR1 and CDR2 are KGHDR and SFDVKD. V gave up 10 bases and J gave up 5 bases, with 17 bases separating them. The CDR3 region has the DNA TGTGCCACGAGACAAGCCGGGGGCAACAATGAGCAGTTCTTC. Translated, it gives CATRQAGGNNEQFF.

A remark on this clonotype: A much larger clonotype is one base distant, so this may be a read error. V and J are TRBV12-3 or TRBV12-4 and TRBJ2-4, with D possibly TRBD2 on 6 matching bases. This CDR3 is built from 13 residues. The CDR3 region is CASTHRWGDERFF. The CDR3 coding sequence is TGTGCCAGCACCCACCGGTGGGGGGATGAGCGGTTCTTC.

This clonotype appeared many times. This chain connects TRBV30 to TRBJ2-3, with 10 bases identical to TRBD2. This CDR3 has 16 amino acids. Germline V gene lookup returns CDR1 GTSNPN and CDR2 SVGIG (reference sequence). The junction had 6 bases not matched to a gene; V was cut back by 3 bases and J by 0 bases. In DNA, the CDR3 is TGTGCCTGGAGAAGGACTAGCGGAACTAGCACAGATACGCAGTATTTT. Protein: CAWRRTSGTSTDTQYF.

This clonotype was counted ten times or more. The rearrangement links TRBV6-1 to TRBJ2-7, with D tentatively TRBD2 (6 bases). The germline V and J ends were trimmed by 10 bases and 0 bases, with 13 bases remaining between them. CDR1 is MNHNS and CDR2 is SASEGT in the germline V gene. This CDR3 has 13 amino acids. In DNA form, the CDR3 reads TGTGCCACTCCTGACGGGGGCTCCTACGAGCAGTACTTC. Its protein product is CATPDGGSYEQYF.